These 32 T cell receptor beta chains came from one sample sequenced in a study of blood T cell repertoires in COVID-19. Sequencing was performed with immunoSEQ multiplex PCR; in TCRdb, only in-frame clones are kept and a portion is missing. The sample holds 70,000 or so clones, around 90% seen once. The specimen sequenced was peripheral blood. These receptors all come from a human donor in a cohort sampled during active COVID-19.

This rearrangement joins TRBV3-1 (or the pseudogene TRBV3-2) to TRBJ2-7, with a weak D call TRBD2 (6 bases). Per germline, CDR1 LGHDT and CDR2 YNNKEL (reference sequence). The CDR3 contains 15 residues. Between the trimmed V and J ends, which lost 6 bases and 4 bases, there was a span of 19 bases. The CDR3 is CASSYTGTLGYEQYF. The DNA of the CDR3 is TGTGCCAGCAGTTATACCGGGACTCTTGGTTACGAGCAGTACTTC.

The V and J genes are TRBV29-1 and TRBJ2-1, with 7 positions matching TRBD2. From germline, CDR1 is SQVTM and CDR2 ANQGSEA. This CDR3 is built from 14 residues. Losses at the gene ends were 4 bases for V and 1 base for J; bases not matched to a gene: 4. The CDR3 reads CSVVKAGSYNEQFF. The CDR3, as DNA: TGCAGCGTTGTGAAAGCGGGGTCCTACAATGAGCAGTTCTTC.

The rearrangement links TRBV27 to TRBJ2-7, with D perhaps matching TRBD1 (6 bases). Germline loops: CDR1 MNHEY, CDR2 SMNVEV (reference sequence). This CDR3 contains 15 residues. The V gene lost 2 bases and the J gene lost 4 bases, with 15 bases spanning the gap. The CDR3 DNA reads TGTGCCAGCAGTTTAAAACCAGGGGACCTTTACGAGCAGTACTTC. Residues: CASSLKPGDLYEQYF.

V gene TRBV24-1 combines with J gene TRBJ2-1; 9 bases map to TRBD1. The germline V gene has CDR1 KGHDR and CDR2 SFDVKD. There are 15 residues in the CDR3. Trimming removed 6 bases from V and 5 bases from J; junction bases left unmatched: 7. The CDR3 loop is CATSHRDRANNEQFF. Written as DNA, the CDR3 is TGTGCCACCAGTCACCGGGACAGGGCCAACAATGAGCAGTTCTTC.

This clone was found once. This chain uses TRBV28 with TRBJ2-7; 12 nucleotides agree with TRBD2. This CDR3 has 15 amino acids. CDR1 and CDR2 from the germline V gene are MDHEN and SYDVKM. The ends lost 4 bases at V and 3 bases at J; junction bases unmatched: 4. The CDR3 loop is CASSYGTSGYYEQYF. CDR3 nucleotide sequence: TGTGCCAGCAGTTATGGGACTAGCGGGTACTACGAGCAGTACTTC.

V is TRBV29-1 and J is TRBJ2-2, with 12 bases aligning to TRBD1. The CDR3 runs to 13 residues. CDR1 SQVTM and CDR2 ANQGSEA come from the germline V gene. The ends lost 6 bases at V and 6 bases at J; junction bases unmatched: 2. CDR3: CSVGQGASGELFF. DNA for the CDR3: TGCAGCGTGGGACAGGGGGCTTCCGGGGAGCTGTTTTTT.

The gene calls are TRBV28 and TRBJ2-2; D remains unclear. The length of the CDR3 is 14 residues. The germline V and J ends were trimmed by 5 bases and 6 bases, with 13 bases remaining between them. The germline V gene encodes CDR1 MDHEN and CDR2 SYDVKM. CDR3 bases: TGTGCCAGCAGTACGCGACAACGAGCCGGGGAGCTGTTTTTT. Translated, it gives CASSTRQRAGELFF.

The chain couples TRBV7-9 to TRBJ2-4, with D unclear. V gave up 3 bases and J gave up 7 bases, with 16 bases separating them. CDR3 length: 15 residues. Germline V gene data show CDR1 as SEHNR and CDR2 as FQNEAQ (reference sequence). The CDR3 sequence: CASSFLDPPRNIQYF. The CDR3 DNA sequence: TGTGCCAGCAGCTTCCTAGATCCCCCTAGGAACATTCAGTACTTC. The variable domain in full, completed from reference TRBV7-9 and TRBJ2-4, reads DTGVSQNPRHKITKRGQNVTFRCDPISEHNRLYWYRQTLGQGPEFLTYFQNEAQLEKSRLLSDRFSAERPKGSFSTLEIQRTEQGDSAMYLCASSFLDPPRNIQYFGAGTRLSVL.

The chain recombines TRBV28 with TRBJ1-2, with D perhaps TRBD1 (5 bases). With 8 bases removed from V and 4 bases from J, the gap between germline ends came to 17 bases. This CDR3 is built from 14 residues. In germline, CDR1 is MDHEN, CDR2 SYDVKM. CDR3 bases: TGTGCCAGCCGATATACCGGGACTTCCTATGGCTACACCTTC. It yields the protein CASRYTGTSYGYTF.

This chain joins TRBV7-2 and TRBJ2-7; D possibly corresponds to TRBD2 (5 bases). Germline V gene data show CDR1 as SGHTA and CDR2 as FQGNSA. V lost 0 bases and J 0 bases, leaving 9 bases between the germline ends. The CDR3 runs 15 residues. CDR3 sequence reads: CASSLAVGSSYEQYF. In nucleotides, the CDR3 is TGTGCCAGCAGCTTAGCCGTGGGGAGCTCCTACGAGCAGTACTTC.

This clone has just one count. This chain connects TRBV7-9 to TRBJ2-3, with 10 bases fitting TRBD2. CDR3 size: 16 residues. The V and J ends lost 5 bases and 1 base, in that order; junction bases with no gene match: 6. Germline-derived CDR1 and CDR2 are SEHNR and FQNEAQ (reference sequence). CDR3: CASSPGLAERTDTQYF. DNA of the CDR3: TGTGCCAGCAGCCCTGGACTAGCGGAACGCACAGATACGCAGTATTTT.

The V gene is TRBV6-5, the J gene TRBJ2-1, with D maybe TRBD2 (5 bases). V lost 5 bases, J lost 7 bases, and 6 bases lay in between. The V gene's germline CDR1 is MNHEY and CDR2 SVGAGI. The CDR3 loop spans 11 amino acids. Here the CDR3 DNA reads TGTGCCAGCAGTCGGGGTAATGAGCAGTTCTTC. The encoded protein is CASSRGNEQFF.

CDR3 residues: CSVNTGEGSNTEAFF. In DNA form, the CDR3 reads TGCAGCGTTAATACTGGGGAGGGTTCAAACACTGAAGCTTTCTTT. This chain links TRBV29-1 with TRBJ1-1; D gene unclear. The CDR3 is made up of 15 amino acids. Trimming left V 5 bases short and J 2 bases short, with 18 bases between. CDR1 SQVTM and CDR2 ANQGSEA come from the germline V gene.

The chain couples TRBV6-1 to TRBJ1-4, with 9 nucleotides matching TRBD1. The CDR3 sequence is 14 residues long. With 3 bases clipped from V and 7 bases from J, the junction kept 3 bases outside the gene matches. CDR1 and CDR2 (germline): MNHNS, SASEGT. The DNA of the CDR3 is TGTGCCAGCAGTGAGGGGGACAGGGTTGAAAAACTGTTTTTT. Translated: CASSEGDRVEKLFF.

This clone was found a few times. The CDR3 spells CASSIRQGGRETQYF. The CDR3 DNA follows: TGTGCCAGTAGTATCCGCCAGGGCGGTCGAGAGACCCAGTACTTC. This chain uses TRBV19 with TRBJ2-5; D perhaps matches TRBD1 (5 bases). The CDR3 has 15 residues. Looked up from germline, CDR1 is LNHDA and CDR2 is SQIVND (reference sequence). Trimming took 3 bases from V and 4 from J, leaving 15 bases between them.

CDR3 DNA sequence: TGTGCCAGCAGTTTAGTCCCCCCCAACGAGCAGTACTTC. Translation gives CASSLVPPNEQYF. The chain combines TRBV5-4 with TRBJ2-7; D uncertain. There are 13 residues in the CDR3. Between the trimmed V and J ends, which lost 5 bases and 5 bases, there was a span of 14 bases. Germline loops: CDR1 SGHNT, CDR2 YYREEE (reference sequence).

V gene TRBV5-6 combines with J gene TRBJ2-2; weak D call: TRBD2 (5 bases). The CDR3 is 16 amino acids. Germline values: CDR1 SGHDT, CDR2 YYEEEE. The V end lost 1 base, the J end lost 0 bases, and 10 bases lay between the germline ends. As DNA, the CDR3 is TGTGCCAGCAGCTTGTCCCCTAGCCCGAACACCGGGGAGCTGTTTTTT. Protein sequence: CASSLSPSPNTGELFF.

This clone was recorded once. The V gene is TRBV29-1, the J gene TRBJ2-3, with 12 bases lining up with TRBD2. This CDR3 is 13 amino acids long. Losses at the gene ends were 6 bases for V and 6 bases for J; bases not matched to a gene: 4. Germline V lookup: CDR1 SQVTM, CDR2 ANQGSEA. CDR3 nucleotides: TGCAGCGTGTGGACTAGCGGGGCGGATACGCAGTATTTT. This encodes CSVWTSGADTQYF.

The rearrangement uses TRBV11-2 and TRBJ2-3; 13 bases are a match to TRBD2. This CDR3 is 15 amino acids long. Germline loops: CDR1 SGHAT, CDR2 FQNNGV. The V and J ends lost 5 bases and 5 bases, in that order; junction bases with no gene match: 4. CDR3 DNA sequence: TGTGCCAGCAGCCGTCGGACTAGCGGGGGAGATACGCAGTATTTT. Its translation is CASSRRTSGGDTQYF.

The chain joins TRBV7-2 to TRBJ1-6; D is undetermined. Germline-derived CDR1 and CDR2 are SGHTA and FQGNSA. V lost 5 bases and J lost 10, with 15 bases in between. CDR3 length: 14 amino acids. CDR3 sequence reads: CASSHRENGSPLHF. Written as DNA, the CDR3 is TGTGCCAGCAGCCACCGGGAGAATGGGTCACCCCTCCACTTT.

This clone was seen a single time. This chain connects TRBV19 to TRBJ2-5; D remains unclear. The germline V gene has CDR1 LNHDA and CDR2 SQIVND (reference sequence). The ends were cut back, 5 bases at V and 3 bases at J, with 10 bases in the middle. This CDR3 is 13 amino acids long. CDR3 nucleotides: TGTGCCAGTAGTCTCCAGAACGAAGAGACCCAGTACTTC. This gives the protein CASSLQNEETQYF.

This clone appeared once. The gene calls are TRBV27 and TRBJ1-3, with D possibly being TRBD1 (6 bases). V lost 6 bases and J 1 base, leaving 10 bases between the germline ends. The CDR3 is made up of 14 amino acids. Germline V lookup: CDR1 MNHEY, CDR2 SMNVEV (reference sequence). The CDR3: CASRFRGSGNTIYF. CDR3 DNA sequence: TGTGCCAGCAGGTTCAGGGGTTCTGGAAACACCATATATTTT.

The chain combines TRBV3-1 (or the pseudogene TRBV3-2) with TRBJ2-7; D uncertain. The CDR3 has 15 amino acids. V was trimmed by 0 bases and J by 1 base, leaving 10 bases between them. In germline, CDR1 is LGHDT, CDR2 YNNKEL (reference sequence). Here the CDR3 DNA reads TGTGCCAGCAGCCAAGAATCAGCGATGTCCTACGAGCAGTACTTC. Amino acid sequence: CASSQESAMSYEQYF.

Remarks on this clone: The germline gene is not matched at one end of the junction; a read error may be the cause. This chain links TRBV7-9 with TRBJ2-1, with TRBD2 matching over 14 bases. Germline V gene lookup returns CDR1 SEHNR and CDR2 FQNEAQ (reference sequence). The CDR3 has 13 amino acids. The CDR3 region has the DNA TGTGCCAGCAGCCAGGGACTAGCGGGAGTGTTGGTCTTC. It specifies CASSQGLAGVLVF.

This sequence joins TRBV9 and TRBJ2-2, with TRBD2 identical over 11 bases. In germline, CDR1 is SGDLS, CDR2 YYNGEE. V trimming: 8 bases; J trimming: 6 bases; junction bases outside the gene matches: 9. The CDR3 runs to 15 residues. Written as DNA, the CDR3 is TGTGCCAGGGAAGGTAGCGGGAGGGCGGCCGGGGAGCTGTTTTTT. Its translation: CAREGSGRAAGELFF.

The chain combines TRBV21-1 with TRBJ2-5; TRBD1, the D gene given by the table, was not confirmed from the DNA. TRBV21-1 is described as a pseudogene. This CDR3 has 16 amino acids. The CDR3 sequence is CASSTRSTGGQETQYF. The CDR3 DNA is TGTGCCAGCAGCACCCGGTCGACAGGGGGTCAAGAGACCCAGTACTTC.

The J gene is TRBJ2-3, the V gene TRBV3-1 (or the pseudogene TRBV3-2); possible D gene TRBD2, 6 bases. Germline CDR1 is LGHDT and CDR2 is YNNKEL (reference sequence). V was trimmed by 3 bases and J by 8 bases, leaving 24 bases between them. The CDR3 covers 17 residues. The CDR3 loop reads CASSQVPPVSVGGTQYF. The CDR3 DNA is TGTGCCAGCAGCCAGGTCCCCCCGGTCAGTGTGGGAGGTACGCAGTATTTT.

This chain connects TRBV10-3 to TRBJ2-3; 11 nucleotides align to TRBD2. Germline CDR1 ENHRY, CDR2 SYGVKD. The CDR3 covers 14 residues. J gave up 5 bases and V 10 bases, and 8 bases lay outside the gene matches. The CDR3 is CATGLAEGGDTQYF. In DNA form, the CDR3 reads TGTGCCACGGGACTAGCGGAGGGGGGAGATACGCAGTATTTT.

V and J are TRBV5-4 and TRBJ2-2; TRBD2 agrees at 13 bases. This CDR3 contains 16 residues. Germline V gives CDR1 SGHNT, CDR2 YYREEE (reference sequence). The V and J ends lost 3 bases and 7 bases, in that order; junction bases with no gene match: 6. In DNA form, the CDR3 reads TGTGCCAGCAGCTCCCTGACTAGCGGGAGGATCGGGGAGCTGTTTTTT. Its translation is CASSSLTSGRIGELFF.

This chain uses TRBV5-4 with TRBJ2-2, with TRBD1 matching 10 bases. The CDR3 length is 16 residues. V gave up 3 bases and J gave up 7 bases; unmatched junction bases: 9. Germline assignment: CDR1 SGHNT and CDR2 YYREEE (reference sequence). The CDR3 is CASSSEGQGLGGELFF. CDR3 in DNA: TGTGCCAGCAGCTCGGAGGGACAGGGGTTAGGCGGGGAGCTGTTTTTT.

With regard to this clone: At the DNA level, this CDR3 is encoded by other sequences in the same sample as well. CDR3 nucleotide sequence: TGTGCCAGCAGCTTACAGGGTGCCACTGAAGCTTTCTTT. Translating it yields CASSLQGATEAFF. The rearrangement joins TRBV5-5 to TRBJ1-1; D might be TRBD1 (6 bases). The CDR3 sequence is 13 residues long. Germline values: CDR1 SGHKS, CDR2 YYEKEE (reference sequence). V shed 2 bases and J shed 4 bases, with 9 bases lying between them.

The rearrangement uses TRBV6-2 or TRBV6-3 and TRBJ2-2, with 14 bases identical to TRBD2. Trimming took 6 bases from V and 4 from J; bases not matched to a gene: 7. CDR3 size: 17 residues. CDR1 is MNHEY, CDR2 SVGEGT, per germline. CDR3 nucleotides: TGTGCCAGCAGCCCTACCGGGACTAGCGGGAGCACCGGGGAGCTGTTTTTT. Protein sequence: CASSPTGTSGSTGELFF.